This TCR beta chain was retrieved from a study of shared clonotypes between healthy human individuals. This clone was observed once. Its antigen is unknown. Whole-study results and caveats: Memory subsets generally showed smaller estimated richness than naive subsets did.

Here immunoSEQ multiplex PCR was the method, and the copy in TCRdb shows in-frame clones only, minus some. Counted here are under 2.5 million clones, roughly 92% occurring once; the ten biggest clones make up around 0.4%. Trimming removed 2 bases from V and 1 base from J, with 11 bases in between. This CDR3 is 15 amino acids long. Looked up from germline, CDR1 is SGHVS and CDR2 is FQNEAQ. Specimen: naive CD4+ T cells from PBMCs. As for subset: CD45RA+ positively selected. V usage is TRBV7-8 and J usage is TRBJ1-1; TRBD1 might be the D (6 bases). The clonotype comes from a man younger than 35 in good health. Some clones in this sample may be carry-over from other donors' samples. The CDR3 protein is CASSLNHRANTEAFF. Here the CDR3 DNA reads TGTGCCAGCAGCTTAAATCACAGGGCGAACACTGAAGCTTTCTTT. The full variable domain, completed using reference TRBV7-8 and TRBJ1-1, is GAGVSQSPRYKVAKRGQDVALRCDPISGHVSLFWYQQALGQGPEFLTYFQNEAQLDKSGLPSDRFFAERPEGSVSTLKIQRTQQEDSAVYLCASSLNHRANTEAFFGQGTRLTVV.